This TCR beta chain was sequenced during a study of T-cell reconstitution after alpha-beta-depleted transplantation in children. Study-level points and caveats: Surviving recipient T cells and thymic progenitors accounted for the high day-60 TCRbeta diversity observed in some patients.

Unique molecular identifiers were incorporated into the prepared TCRbeta library. TCRdb reprocessed the PCR reads via MiXCR and lists one record per CDR3 protein. The data show a few hundred thousand distinct CDR3 sequences, with 20% to 30% seen just once and roughly 9.7% held by the top ten. The CDR3 runs to 16 residues. Deletions cut 0 bases from V and 3 bases from J, with 15 bases between. Germline V lookup: CDR1 SGHDN, CDR2 FVKESK. Concerning this clonotype itself: What it recognizes is unknown.

The chain couples TRBV14 to TRBJ2-7; the D is unclear. The receptor's source is a male patient younger than 18 who had a stem cell transplant for acute lymphoblastic leukemia, so the T cells may come from the graft donor. The sample consisted of PBMCs, mostly from graft donor cells, taken 180 days after TCRalphabeta/CD19-depleted stem cell transplant. Written as DNA, the CDR3 is TGTGCCAGCAGCCAAGATCGGCACAGAAGTTACTACGAGCAGTACTTC. Amino acids: CASSQDRHRSYYEQYF.